This TCR beta chain was recorded in a study of regulatory T cells in long-lasting Graves disease. Study-wide findings and caveats: TRBV28, TRBJ1-2 and TRBJ2-5 emerged as the favored segments in persistent disease.

Germline V gene data show CDR1 as SNHLY and CDR2 as FYNNEI. Trimming shortened V by 4 bases and J by 7 bases, and 4 bases separated the two germline ends. This CDR3 contains 10 residues. This clonotype came up many times. Its specificity is unknown. As for time point: persistent/refractory GD, antithyroid drugs over 5 years with positive TRAb. Extracted PBMC RNA gave rise to the TCR library. A blood draw put around 9.1 milliliters of peripheral blood into EDTA tubes. Arm-PCR with iRepertoire HTBI primers amplified the CDR3 regions for these TCR beta libraries. MiXCR, applied by TCRdb to the multiplex PCR reads, yields one record per CDR3 protein. This sample has 450,000 or so distinct CDR3 sequences, with 20% to 25% found just once.

V gene TRBV2 combines with J gene TRBJ1-1; D gene uncertain. This specimen consisted of peripheral blood mononuclear cells (PBMCs), obtained when the disease was refractory, from a patient treated with antithyroid drugs. This receptor was taken from a female donor with Graves disease. This CDR3 is CASSVVEAFF. The CDR3 nucleotides are TGTGCCAGCAGTGTGGTTGAAGCTTTCTTT. The full variable domain, in which reference TRBV2 and TRBJ1-1 provide the parts outside the CDR3, is EPEVTQTPSHQVTQMGQEVILRCVPISNHLYFYWYRQILGQKVEFLVSFYNNEISEKSEIFDDQFSVERPDGSNFTLKIRSTKLEDSAMYFCASSVVEAFFGQGTRLTVV.